This T cell receptor (beta chain) was sequenced during a study of shared clonotypes between healthy human individuals. The study's findings and limits: Sharing of clonotypes among donors was expected to vary with sequencing depth.

V shed 7 bases and J shed 7 bases, with 8 bases lying between them. Germline CDR1 reads MDHEN; CDR2 reads SYDVKM. The length of the CDR3 is 11 residues. Authors' data handling: Because ImmunoSEQ provided only junction sequences with no quality scores, the filtering differed. Clones were sequenced by immunoSEQ multiplex PCR, and TCRdb holds only the in-frame ones, with some missing. The D gene and trimming were derived from the DNA, and the V and J assignments and clone size from that table. Of roughly 2 million clones listed, 85% to 95% are singletons. Comment on this clone: Its target is not known.

The chain combines TRBV28 with TRBJ2-4, with a possible D match to TRBD2 (6 bases). The specimen sequenced was naive CD4+ T cells sorted from blood. Subset of the sample: CD45RA+ positively selected. This TCR was recovered from a man younger than 30 in good health. The CDR3 spells CASIGGNIQYF. The CDR3 bases are TGTGCCAGCATCGGAGGGAACATTCAGTACTTC.